This TCR beta chain was identified in a study of vaccination and CD4 T cells after COVID-19. Findings and caveats of the study: There were relatively few convalescent patients studied, and there were no early post-infection timepoints.

After removal of 5 bases from V and 1 base from J, the junction contained 1 base not matched to a gene. The V gene's germline CDR1 is SEHNR and CDR2 FQNEAQ (reference sequence). CDR3 length: 13 amino acids. Comment on this clonotype: Its antigen is unknown.

Each CDR3 protein is one row after TCRdb ran MiXCR on the PCR reads. The sample carries about 24,000 distinct CDR3 sequences, under 65% recorded once. This sequence joins TRBV7-9 and TRBJ1-2; 7 nucleotides line up with TRBD1. The source was CD4+ T cells from blood, collected before SARS-CoV-2 vaccination. This receptor was obtained from a human donor who had recovered from COVID-19. In nucleotides, the CDR3 is TGTGCCAGCAGCGGGGACAGTAACTATGGCTACACCTTC. Amino acids: CASSGDSNYGYTF.